The rows below give T cell receptor beta chains drawn from one sample of a study of cytomegalovirus exposure and HLA in healthy donors. Sequenced by immunoSEQ multiplex PCR; TCRdb stores in-frame clones only, minus some. The data hold about 190,000 clones, with around 80% observed a single time. The sequencing sample was made of PBMCs. The receptors were sampled from a man aged 35 to 55 in good health and CMV-seropositive. The CDR3 runs from the conserved cysteine through the conserved F or W. The D gene is left open where the match is weak. Clone size, where shown, is once, few, many, or a class for clones that have expanded.

-,16,TRBJ1-2,TRBV15,-,CATSRDRAAADYGYTF,TGTGCCACCAGCAGAGATCGGGCCGCAGCGGACTATGGCTACACCTTC
-,17,TRBJ1-5,TRBV28,-,CASSPTPGGVGNQPQHF,TGTGCCAGCAGTCCTACCCCGGGAGGGGTAGGCAATCAGCCCCAGCATTTT
-,15,TRBJ2-7,TRBV4-2,TRBD1,CASSGEDRLSYEQYF,TGTGCCAGCAGTGGAGAGGACAGGTTGTCCTACGAGCAGTACTTC
-,14,TRBJ2-2,TRBV19,TRBD2,CASSSPGGAGELFF,TGTGCCAGTAGTAGCCCCGGGGGGGCCGGGGAGCTGTTTTTT
-,13,TRBJ2-7,TRBV19,-,CASARAADYEQYF,TGTGCCAGTGCGAGGGCGGCTGACTACGAGCAGTACTTC
-,14,TRBJ1-5,TRBV30,-,CAWSVQGGNQPQHF,TGTGCCTGGAGTGTACAGGGTGGGAATCAGCCCCAGCATTTT
-,11,TRBJ2-7,TRBV10-1,-,CASSVRPGLYF,TGCGCCAGCAGTGTAAGGCCAGGTTTGTACTTC
-,18,TRBJ2-1,TRBV28,TRBD1,CASSLHRGDISSYNEQFF,TGTGCCAGCAGTTTACACAGGGGGGACATTAGCTCCTACAATGAGCAGTTCTTC
-,14,TRBJ1-3,TRBV9,-,CASSVATYGNTIYF,TGTGCCAGCAGCGTAGCTACCTATGGAAACACCATATATTTT
-,13,TRBJ2-1,TRBV7-8,-,CASSLDRGNEQFF,TGTGCCAGCAGCTTAGACCGGGGGAATGAGCAGTTCTTC
-,16,TRBJ2-7,TRBV6-1,TRBD2,CASSVLGREGRNEQYF,TGTGCCAGCAGTGTCCTGGGCCGGGAGGGTAGGAACGAGCAGTACTTC
-,13,TRBJ2-7,TRBV29-1,TRBD2,CSVGGSGNYEQYF,TGCAGCGTTGGGGGTAGCGGGAACTACGAGCAGTACTTC
-,12,TRBJ2-1,TRBV11-2,-,CASGGLLNEQFF,TGTGCCAGCGGGGGACTTCTCAATGAGCAGTTCTTC
-,16,TRBJ1-5,TRBV5-5,TRBD1,CASRPTGAPGHQPQHF,TGTGCCAGCAGACCAACAGGGGCCCCTGGTCATCAGCCCCAGCATTTT
-,13,TRBJ2-7,TRBV9,-,CASSPLTGGEQYF,TGTGCCAGCAGCCCACTGACAGGTGGCGAGCAGTACTTC
few,16,TRBJ1-2,TRBV6-4,-,CASSYPGSGDNYGYTF,TGTGCCAGCAGTTACCCGGGGTCGGGGGATAACTATGGCTACACCTTC
-,14,TRBJ1-4,TRBV5-1,TRBD1,CASSSAGGEEKLFF,TGCGCCAGCAGCTCGGCAGGGGGCGAGGAAAAACTGTTTTTT
-,16,TRBJ2-5,TRBV4-1,TRBD2,CASSQGSGGLEETQYF,TGCGCCAGCAGCCAAGGTAGCGGGGGGTTAGAAGAGACCCAGTACTTC
-,16,TRBJ2-3,TRBV4-3,TRBD2,CASRGQASGGTDTQYF,TGCGCCAGCAGGGGGCAGGCTAGCGGTGGCACAGATACGCAGTATTTT
-,15,TRBJ2-3,TRBV7-2,TRBD2,CASSTPGGSLDTQYF,TGTGCCAGCAGCACCCCCGGGGGGAGTTTGGATACGCAGTATTTT
-,12,TRBJ1-1,TRBV6-1,TRBD1,CATPRAGGEAFF,TGTGCCACCCCCCGGGCAGGGGGCGAAGCTTTCTTT
once,12,TRBJ2-3,TRBV29-1,-,CSVDGYGDTQYF,TGCAGCGTTGACGGTTACGGGGATACGCAGTATTTT
once,13,TRBJ2-7,TRBV29-1,-,CSVVDSTFYEQYF,TGCAGCGTTGTGGACAGCACCTTCTACGAGCAGTACTTC
-,14,TRBJ2-3,TRBV6-4,-,CASSLDGGTDTQYF,TGTGCCAGCAGTCTCGACGGAGGCACAGATACGCAGTATTTT
-,13,TRBJ2-2,TRBV21-1,-,CASSGSDTGELFF,TGTGCCAGCTCGGGTAGTGACACCGGGGAGCTGTTTTTT
once,16,TRBJ2-5,TRBV7-9,TRBD1,CASSLGISGGEETQYF,TGTGCCAGCAGCTTGGGGATTTCAGGGGGCGAAGAGACCCAGTACTTC
-,14,TRBJ2-7,TRBV5-4,TRBD1,CASSLGDRRAEQYF,TGTGCCAGCAGCTTGGGGGACAGGCGTGCGGAGCAGTACTTC
-,17,TRBJ2-3,TRBV19,-,CASSIKASGSSTDTQYF,TGTGCCAGTAGTATAAAGGCGAGCGGGTCTAGCACAGATACGCAGTATTTT
once,14,TRBJ2-4,TRBV6-6,-,CASSYGGGKNIQYF,TGTGCCAGCAGTTACGGAGGTGGCAAAAACATTCAGTACTTC
-,13,TRBJ2-5,TRBV6-6,-,CASRRGGAETQYF,TGTGCCAGCAGAAGAGGTGGAGCCGAGACCCAGTACTTC
-,13,TRBJ2-7,TRBV19,-,CASSFPGSYEQYF,TGTGCCAGTAGTTTCCCGGGATCCTACGAGCAGTACTTC
-,16,TRBJ2-1,TRBV10-3,TRBD2,CAISVKSGSSYNEQFF,TGTGCCATCAGTGTAAAAAGCGGGAGCTCCTACAATGAGCAGTTCTTC
few,11,TRBJ2-3,TRBV29-1,-,CSLTSTDTQYF,TGCAGCCTAACTAGCACAGATACGCAGTATTTT
-,15,TRBJ2-7,TRBV7-9,TRBD1,CASSNDRGRPYEQYF,TGTGCCAGCAGCAACGACAGGGGGCGCCCCTACGAGCAGTACTTC
-,14,TRBJ1-1,TRBV2,TRBD1,CASSGHRGGTEAFF,TGTGCCAGCAGTGGTCACAGGGGTGGAACTGAAGCTTTCTTT
-,15,TRBJ2-2,TRBV4-2,-,CASSQVLEGGGELFF,TGTGCCAGCAGCCAAGTGCTGGAGGGTGGCGGGGAGCTGTTTTTT
once,19,TRBJ2-6,TRBV11-2,-,CASSLVGTGMSSGANVLTF,TGTGCCAGCAGCTTAGTGGGCACAGGGATGAGCTCTGGGGCCAACGTCCTGACTTTC
-,17,TRBJ2-1,TRBV4-3,TRBD2,CASSQDPSREAHNEQFF,TGCGCCAGCAGCCAAGACCCTTCCCGGGAGGCCCACAATGAGCAGTTCTTC
-,13,TRBJ1-2,TRBV5-1,-,CASSADSYYGYTF,TGCGCCAGCAGCGCCGACTCCTACTATGGCTACACCTTC
-,17,TRBJ1-1,TRBV28,-,CASSPVPRAPLNTEAFF,TGTGCCAGCAGCCCCGTTCCGAGGGCACCATTGAACACTGAAGCTTTCTTT
-,14,TRBJ1-2,TRBV6-1,-,CASSESRVGYGYTF,TGTGCCAGCAGTGAAAGCAGGGTCGGCTATGGCTACACCTTC
-,15,TRBJ2-2,TRBV19,-,CASTSLGTNTGELFF,TGTGCCAGTACCTCTCTCGGGACGAACACCGGGGAGCTGTTTTTT
-,15,TRBJ2-1,TRBV2,TRBD2,CASSVEVAGGYEQFF,TGTGCCAGCAGTGTGGAAGTAGCGGGAGGGTATGAGCAGTTCTTC
-,14,TRBJ1-1,TRBV28,-,CASSFGRGYTEAFF,TGTGCCAGCAGTTTCGGCAGGGGCTATACTGAAGCTTTCTTT
-,12,TRBJ1-2,TRBV28,-,CASTWTNGGYTF,TGTGCCAGCACCTGGACTAACGGGGGCTACACCTTC
-,15,TRBJ1-4,TRBV7-2,TRBD1,CASSRPGQGSEKLFF,TGTGCCAGCAGCAGACCGGGACAGGGGAGTGAAAAACTGTTTTTT
-,14,TRBJ1-2,TRBV7-3,TRBD1,CASSLNPGTGLHTF,TGTGCCAGCAGCCTGAATCCCGGGACAGGTTTACACACCTTC
-,16,TRBJ1-2,TRBV7-8,-,CASSFPQGGLNYGYTF,TGTGCCAGCAGCTTCCCGCAGGGAGGTCTTAACTATGGCTACACCTTC
-,13,TRBJ2-3,TRBV25-1,-,CASNRQSTDTQYF,TGTGCCAGCAACAGACAGAGTACAGATACGCAGTATTTT
few,12,TRBJ2-1,TRBV7-9,-,CSSSRVLSEQFF,TGTTCCAGCAGCCGGGTTTTGAGTGAGCAGTTCTTC
few,13,TRBJ1-2,TRBV6-6,-,CASRDSANYGYTF,TGTGCCAGCAGAGACAGCGCTAACTATGGCTACACCTTC
-,16,TRBJ2-7,TRBV5-4,TRBD2,CASSLGLAGLDAQQYF,TGTGCCAGCAGCTTGGGACTAGCGGGATTAGACGCTCAGCAGTACTTC
once,15,TRBJ2-3,TRBV5-4,TRBD2,CASSFTLADTDTQYF,TGTGCCAGCAGCTTCACGCTAGCGGACACAGATACGCAGTATTTT
-,14,TRBJ2-7,TRBV7-9,TRBD1,CASSQTGGIYEQYF,TGTGCCAGCAGTCAAACAGGGGGCATCTACGAGCAGTACTTC
-,16,TRBJ1-3,TRBV15,TRBD1,CATSPDRVSPGNTIYF,TGTGCCACCAGCCCCGACAGGGTGAGCCCTGGAAACACCATATATTTT
-,17,TRBJ2-4,TRBV5-6,TRBD1,CASSSTRTGIAKNIQYF,TGTGCCAGCAGCTCGACCCGGACAGGAATAGCCAAAAACATTCAGTACTTC
-,15,TRBJ1-1,TRBV12-5,TRBD1,CASGKTGVTNTEAFF,TGTGCTAGTGGTAAAACAGGGGTTACGAACACTGAAGCTTTCTTT